One sample yielded the 15 T cell receptor beta chains listed below, sequenced in a study of technical replicates of blood from a handful of donors. Sequenced by immunoSEQ multiplex PCR; TCRdb stores in-frame clones only, minus some. The sample gives tens of thousands of clones, almost 98% of which show up once; 0.22% is in the top ten. Sequencing used T cells isolated from PBMCs. The receptors derive from a human donor in good health.

This chain connects TRBV28 to TRBJ1-1, with 8 nucleotides matching TRBD1. CDR1 MDHEN and CDR2 SYDVKM come from the germline V gene. The CDR3 is 16 residues long. J lost 1 base, V lost 7 bases, and 11 bases had no gene match. The CDR3 spells CASNLPLGTGNTEAFF. CDR3 sequence (DNA): TGTGCCAGCAACCTCCCCCTGGGGACAGGGAACACTGAAGCTTTCTTT. Combining the CDR3 with reference TRBV28 and TRBJ1-1 gives the whole variable domain DVKVTQSSRYLVKRTGEKVFLECVQDMDHENMFWYRQDPGLGLRLIYFSYDVKMKEKGDIPEGYSVSREKKERFSLILESASTNQTSMYLCASNLPLGTGNTEAFFGQGTRLTVV.

The rearrangement links TRBV25-1 to TRBJ1-3; no firm D call. V was cut by 7 bases and J by 0 bases, with 7 bases left in between. The CDR3 loop spans 13 amino acids. Germline CDR1 MGHDK, CDR2 SYGVNS. The CDR3 DNA reads TGTGCCAGCACAGACAACTCTGGAAACACCATATATTTT. As protein: CASTDNSGNTIYF.

This clone was observed once. The gene calls are TRBV9 and TRBJ2-7; 9 bases are shared with TRBD1. The CDR3 sequence is 15 residues long. Germline loops: CDR1 SGDLS, CDR2 YYNGEE. With 4 bases clipped from V and 2 bases from J, the junction kept 7 bases outside the gene matches. The CDR3 here is CASSPMDRGPYEQYF. The DNA of the CDR3 is TGTGCCAGCAGCCCTATGGACAGGGGACCCTACGAGCAGTACTTC. The variable domain in full, with the rest retrieved from reference TRBV9 and TRBJ2-7, is DSGVTQTPKHLITATGQRVTLRCSPRSGDLSVYWYQQSLDQGLQFLIQYYNGEERAKGNILERFSAQQFPDLHSELNLSSLELGDSALYFCASSPMDRGPYEQYFGPGTRLTVT.

The chain joins TRBV6-5 to TRBJ2-7, with TRBD1 matching 10 bases. The trim removed 8 bases at V and 3 bases at J, leaving 7 bases unmatched. The CDR3 extends over 14 amino acids. Looked up from germline, CDR1 is MNHEY and CDR2 is SVGAGI. CDR3: CASVAGTGDYEQYF. The CDR3 coding sequence is TGTGCCAGCGTCGCCGGGACAGGGGACTACGAGCAGTACTTC.

V usage is TRBV10-3 and J usage is TRBJ2-7, with 11 bases matching TRBD2. J lost 3 bases, V lost 0 bases, and 10 bases had no gene match. Germline assignment: CDR1 ENHRY and CDR2 SYGVKD. This CDR3 has 18 residues. The CDR3 DNA sequence: TGTGCCATCAGTGAGTCGATGATGGGACTAGCGGACCACTACGAGCAGTACTTC. The encoded protein is CAISESMMGLADHYEQYF.

V is TRBV10-3 and J is TRBJ1-1; perhaps TRBD1 as D (5 bases). CDR3 length equals 14 residues. Trimming shortened V by 7 bases and J by 2 bases, and 14 bases separated the two germline ends. Germline V CDR1 and CDR2: ENHRY, SYGVKD. CDR3 nucleotide sequence: TGTGCCATCAAGGTCGGGCGGGACAACACTGAAGCTTTCTTT. It specifies CAIKVGRDNTEAFF.

The V and J genes are TRBV7-6 and TRBJ2-5; 9 nucleotides line up with TRBD2. The trim removed 3 bases at V and 4 bases at J, leaving 9 bases unmatched. The CDR3 is 16 amino acids. Germline-derived CDR1 and CDR2 are SGHVS and FNYEAQ. In DNA form, the CDR3 reads TGTGCCAGCAGCTTCACTCCGGGACTAGCTGCAGAGACCCAGTACTTC. This sequence encodes CASSFTPGLAAETQYF. Full variable domain (remainder filled in from reference TRBV7-6 and TRBJ2-5): GAGVSQSPRYKVTKRGQDVALRCDPISGHVSLYWYRQALGQGPEFLTYFNYEAQQDKSGLPNDRFSAERPEGSISTLTIQRTEQRDSAMYRCASSFTPGLAAETQYFGPGTRLLVL.

The V gene is TRBV25-1, the J gene TRBJ2-7, with D possibly TRBD2 on 5 matching bases. From germline, CDR1 is MGHDK and CDR2 SYGVNS. The CDR3 runs 13 residues. With 0 bases removed from V and 3 bases from J, the gap between germline ends came to 6 bases. CDR3: CASSEYGGYEQYF. Here the CDR3 DNA reads TGTGCCAGCAGTGAATACGGAGGCTACGAGCAGTACTTC.

This sequence joins TRBV18 and TRBJ1-5; the D gene is possibly TRBD1 (5 bases). Trimming stripped 4 bases from V and 4 bases from J, with 11 bases between. Germline CDR1 is KGHSH and CDR2 is LQKENI. CDR3 length: 14 amino acids. The CDR3 here is CASSLRGPNQPQHF. The CDR3, as DNA: TGTGCCAGCTCACTGCGGGGACCGAATCAGCCCCAGCATTTT.

J is TRBJ2-5 and V is TRBV5-6, with 8 nucleotides matching TRBD1. The germline gives CDR1 SGHDT, CDR2 YYEEEE. This CDR3 region has 15 residues. J was trimmed by 5 bases and V by 0 bases; bases with no gene match: 6. The CDR3 spells CASSLGAGGLETQYF. As DNA, the CDR3 is TGTGCCAGCAGCTTGGGGGCAGGGGGCTTGGAGACCCAGTACTTC.

This chain uses TRBV19 with TRBJ2-7; 8 bases are a match to TRBD2. CDR3 length equals 15 residues. The junction had 15 bases not matched to a gene; V was cut back by 10 bases and J by 4 bases. Germline V gene data show CDR1 as LNHDA and CDR2 as SQIVND (reference sequence). For the CDR3, the DNA is TGTGCCACCGCGTTAGGGGAGCCGGGAGGGTACGAGCAGTACTTC. This sequence encodes CATALGEPGGYEQYF.

The chain links TRBV30 to TRBJ2-7; D possibly corresponds to TRBD1 (6 bases). The CDR3 covers 14 residues. The germline V gene encodes CDR1 GTSNPN and CDR2 SVGIG (reference sequence). Trimming removed 0 bases at V and 6 bases at J, with 15 bases between. The CDR3 spells CAWSVPQTGTEQYF. The CDR3, as DNA: TGTGCCTGGAGTGTACCGCAGACAGGTACCGAGCAGTACTTC.

V usage is TRBV5-6 and J usage is TRBJ1-1; D may be TRBD1 (6 bases). CDR1 and CDR2 (germline): SGHDT, YYEEEE. The V end lost 3 bases, the J end lost 1 base, and 10 bases lay between the germline ends. This CDR3 contains 14 residues. In DNA form, the CDR3 reads TGTGCCAGCAGCTCAATCAGGGGGAACACTGAAGCTTTCTTT. It translates to CASSSIRGNTEAFF.

This chain connects TRBV18 to TRBJ2-1, with a weak D call TRBD2 (6 bases). Germline lookup yields CDR1 KGHSH and CDR2 LQKENI. The V and J ends lost 3 bases and 2 bases respectively, with 11 bases between them. The CDR3 has 15 residues. DNA of the CDR3: TGTGCCAGCTCACCCCAAGGCGGGACCTACAATGAGCAGTTCTTC. This sequence encodes CASSPQGGTYNEQFF.

The chain has TRBV9 and TRBJ2-2, with 11 bases aligning to TRBD2. V was clipped by 0 bases and J by 3 bases; unmatched bases: 10. CDR1 and CDR2 (germline): SGDLS, YYNGEE. The CDR3 covers 19 residues. Written as DNA, the CDR3 is TGTGCCAGCAGCGTAGGGGGTACTAGCGGGAGAAAAGACACCGGGGAGCTGTTTTTT. Translation: CASSVGGTSGRKDTGELFF.